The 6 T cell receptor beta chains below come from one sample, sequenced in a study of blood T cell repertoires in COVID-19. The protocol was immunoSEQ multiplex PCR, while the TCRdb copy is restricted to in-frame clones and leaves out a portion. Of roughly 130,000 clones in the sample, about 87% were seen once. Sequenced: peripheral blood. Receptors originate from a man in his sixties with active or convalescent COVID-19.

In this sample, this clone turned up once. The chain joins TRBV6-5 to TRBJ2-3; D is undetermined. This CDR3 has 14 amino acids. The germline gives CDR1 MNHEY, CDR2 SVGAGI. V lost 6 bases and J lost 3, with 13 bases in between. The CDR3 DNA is TGTGCCAGCAGCCTACGGGTCCTTACAGATACGCAGTATTTT. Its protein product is CASSLRVLTDTQYF.

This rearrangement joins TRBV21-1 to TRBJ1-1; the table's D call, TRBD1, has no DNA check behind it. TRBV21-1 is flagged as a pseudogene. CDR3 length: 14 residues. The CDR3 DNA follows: TGTGCCAGCAGCAAAGGGGGGCCAGGCCGTGAAGCTTTCTTT. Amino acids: CASSKGGPGREAFF.

CDR3 loop: CASSPRLAGPSYEQYF. The CDR3 DNA follows: TGTGCCAGCAGCCCGAGACTAGCGGGGCCCTCCTACGAGCAGTACTTC. The chain couples TRBV11-3 to TRBJ2-7; 11 bases match TRBD2. CDR1 and CDR2 (germline): SGHNT, YENEEA. The CDR3 has 16 residues. V was pared by 5 bases and J by 0 bases, with 6 bases of the junction left unmatched.

CDR3 nucleotide sequence: TGTGCCAGCACCCCGACAGGGGGTAGCAATCAGCCCCAGCATTTT. Amino acid sequence: CASTPTGGSNQPQHF. This sequence joins TRBV28 and TRBJ1-5; 9 nucleotides align to TRBD1. This CDR3 region has 15 residues. The V gene's germline CDR1 is MDHEN and CDR2 SYDVKM. Trimming took 7 bases from V and 0 from J; bases not matched to a gene: 4.

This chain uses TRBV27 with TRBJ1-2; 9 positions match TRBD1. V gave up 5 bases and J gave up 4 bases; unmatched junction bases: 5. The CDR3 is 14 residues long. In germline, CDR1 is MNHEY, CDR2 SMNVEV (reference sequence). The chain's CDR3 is CASSPSGQGYGYTF. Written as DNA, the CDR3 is TGTGCCAGCAGTCCTTCGGGACAGGGCTATGGCTACACCTTC.

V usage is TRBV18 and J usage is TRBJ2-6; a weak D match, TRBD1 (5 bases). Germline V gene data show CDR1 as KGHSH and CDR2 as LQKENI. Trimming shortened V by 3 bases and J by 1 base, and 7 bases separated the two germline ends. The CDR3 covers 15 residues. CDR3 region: CASSPQGSGANVLTF. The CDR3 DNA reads TGTGCCAGCTCACCCCAGGGATCTGGGGCCAACGTCCTGACTTTC.